This T cell receptor beta chain was profiled in a study of cytomegalovirus exposure and HLA in healthy donors. At the level of the study: Findings of an earlier analysis included under 140 million unique TCR beta sequences from 190 million or so T cells.

Whole-study results and caveats: A later analysis appeared to link common viral pathogens to several of the most significant clusters. Presence/absence analyses assumed roughly uniform sequencing depth across donors, which may not hold. Rare TCR sequences dominated, though some public TCRs recurred in many donors.

The PCR ran on 60 Vbeta and 13 Jbeta primers. Assay: immunoSEQ multiplex PCR; the TCRdb copy retains only in-frame clones and omits some. The data show roughly 250,000 clones, with 80% to 90% seen just once and roughly 2% held by the top ten. V dropped 0 bases and J dropped 2 bases, with 11 bases sitting between them. The CDR3 consists of 16 residues. Germline CDR1 is LGHNA and CDR2 is YSLEER. Points on this clone: Its target is unknown.

Sequencing was done on a sample of PBMCs. The chain couples TRBV4-3 to TRBJ2-4, with TRBD2 as a possible D gene (6 bases). This receptor was obtained from a woman aged 40 to 50 in good health and CMV-seropositive. CDR3 DNA: TGCGCCAGCAGCCAAGATGAGCTAGCGACCAAAAACATTCAGTACTTC. It translates to CASSQDELATKNIQYF.